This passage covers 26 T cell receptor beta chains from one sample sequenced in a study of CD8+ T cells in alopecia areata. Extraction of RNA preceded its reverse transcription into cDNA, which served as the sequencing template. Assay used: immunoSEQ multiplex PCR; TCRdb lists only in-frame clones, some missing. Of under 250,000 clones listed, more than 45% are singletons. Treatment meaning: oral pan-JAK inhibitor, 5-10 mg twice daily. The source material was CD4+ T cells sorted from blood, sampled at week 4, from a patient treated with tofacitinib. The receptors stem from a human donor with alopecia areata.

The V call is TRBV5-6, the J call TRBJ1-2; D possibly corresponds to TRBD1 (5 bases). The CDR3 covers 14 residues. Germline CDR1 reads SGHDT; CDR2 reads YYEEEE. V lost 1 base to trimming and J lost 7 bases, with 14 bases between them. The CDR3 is CASSLRSGPGGYTF. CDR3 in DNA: TGTGCCAGCAGCTTGCGGTCAGGGCCAGGTGGCTACACCTTC. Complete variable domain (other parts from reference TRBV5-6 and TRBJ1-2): DAGVTQSPTHLIKTRGQQVTLRCSPKSGHDTVSWYQQALGQGPQFIFQYYEEEERQRGNFPDRFSGHQFPNYSSELNVNALLLGDSALYLCASSLRSGPGGYTFGSGTRLTVV.

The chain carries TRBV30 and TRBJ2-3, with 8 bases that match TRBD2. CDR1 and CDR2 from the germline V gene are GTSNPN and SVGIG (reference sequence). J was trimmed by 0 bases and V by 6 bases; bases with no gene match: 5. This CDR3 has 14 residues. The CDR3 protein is CACAGLVSTDTQYF. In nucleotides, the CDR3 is TGTGCCTGCGCGGGACTAGTGAGCACAGATACGCAGTATTTT.

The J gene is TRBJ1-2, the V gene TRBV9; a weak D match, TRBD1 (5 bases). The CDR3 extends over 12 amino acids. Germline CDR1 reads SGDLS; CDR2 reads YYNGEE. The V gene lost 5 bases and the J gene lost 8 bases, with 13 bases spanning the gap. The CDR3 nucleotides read TGTGCCAGCAGACAGACCGGGGGAGGCTACACCTTC. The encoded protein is CASRQTGGGYTF.

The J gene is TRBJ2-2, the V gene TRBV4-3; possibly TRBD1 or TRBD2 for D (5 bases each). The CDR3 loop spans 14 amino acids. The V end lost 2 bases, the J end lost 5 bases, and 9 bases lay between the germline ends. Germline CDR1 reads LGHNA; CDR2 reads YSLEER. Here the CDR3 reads CASSQSGGTGELFF. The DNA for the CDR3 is TGCGCCAGCAGCCAAAGTGGGGGTACCGGGGAGCTGTTTTTT.

DNA for the CDR3: TGTGCCTGGAATACGGGCAATTCACCCCTCCACTTT. Its translation: CAWNTGNSPLHF. V usage is TRBV30 and J usage is TRBJ1-6, with D uncertain. V was cut by 4 bases and J by 7 bases, with 8 bases left in between. In germline, CDR1 is GTSNPN, CDR2 SVGIG (reference sequence). The length of the CDR3 is 12 residues.

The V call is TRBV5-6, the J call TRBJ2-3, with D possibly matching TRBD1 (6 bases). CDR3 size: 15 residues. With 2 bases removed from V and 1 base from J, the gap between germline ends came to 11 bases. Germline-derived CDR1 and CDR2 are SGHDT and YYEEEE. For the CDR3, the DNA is TGTGCCAGCAGCTTAGGGGGATGGGGCACAGATACGCAGTATTTT. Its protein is CASSLGGWGTDTQYF.

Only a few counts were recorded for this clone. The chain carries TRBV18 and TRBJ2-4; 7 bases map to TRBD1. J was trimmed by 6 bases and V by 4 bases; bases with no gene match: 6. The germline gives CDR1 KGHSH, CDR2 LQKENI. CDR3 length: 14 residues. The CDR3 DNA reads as TGTGCCAGCTCACACAAGGGACAGCCAAACATTCAGTACTTC. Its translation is CASSHKGQPNIQYF.

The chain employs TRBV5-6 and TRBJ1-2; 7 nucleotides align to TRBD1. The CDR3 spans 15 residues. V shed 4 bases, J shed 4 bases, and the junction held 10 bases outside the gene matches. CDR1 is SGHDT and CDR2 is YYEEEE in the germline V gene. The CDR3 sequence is CASSENKRDSYGYTF. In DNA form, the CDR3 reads TGTGCCAGCAGCGAAAATAAACGGGACAGCTATGGCTACACCTTC.

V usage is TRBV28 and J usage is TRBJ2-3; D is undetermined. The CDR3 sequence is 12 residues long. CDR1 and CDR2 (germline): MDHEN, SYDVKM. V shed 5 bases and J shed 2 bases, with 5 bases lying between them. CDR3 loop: CASSTNTDTQYF. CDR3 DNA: TGTGCCAGCAGTACAAACACAGATACGCAGTATTTT.

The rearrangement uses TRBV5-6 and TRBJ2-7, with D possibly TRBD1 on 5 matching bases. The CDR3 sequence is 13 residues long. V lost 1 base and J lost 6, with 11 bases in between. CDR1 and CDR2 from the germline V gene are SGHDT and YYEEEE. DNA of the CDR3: TGTGCCAGCAGCTTGACAGACAGCAGCGAGCAGTACTTC. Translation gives CASSLTDSSEQYF. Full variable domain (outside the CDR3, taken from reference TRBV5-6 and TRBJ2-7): DAGVTQSPTHLIKTRGQQVTLRCSPKSGHDTVSWYQQALGQGPQFIFQYYEEEERQRGNFPDRFSGHQFPNYSSELNVNALLLGDSALYLCASSLTDSSEQYFGPGTRLTVT.

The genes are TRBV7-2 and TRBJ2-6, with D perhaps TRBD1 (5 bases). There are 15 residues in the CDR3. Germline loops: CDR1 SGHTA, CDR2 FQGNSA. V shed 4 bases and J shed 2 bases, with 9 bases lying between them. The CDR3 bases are TGTGCCAGCAGCTCCTTCAGGGCTGGGGCCAACGTCCTGACTTTC. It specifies CASSSFRAGANVLTF.

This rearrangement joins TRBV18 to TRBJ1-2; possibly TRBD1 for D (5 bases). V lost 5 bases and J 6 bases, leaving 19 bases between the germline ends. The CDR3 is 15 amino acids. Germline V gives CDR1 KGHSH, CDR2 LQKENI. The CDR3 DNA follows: TGTGCCAGCTCATCTCAGGGTTTCGGAACAGATGGCTACACCTTC. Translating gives CASSSQGFGTDGYTF.

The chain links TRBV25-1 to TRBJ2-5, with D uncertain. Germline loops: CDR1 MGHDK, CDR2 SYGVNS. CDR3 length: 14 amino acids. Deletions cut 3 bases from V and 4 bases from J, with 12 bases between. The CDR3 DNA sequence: TGTGCCAGCAGTGACCGACCAGGCGGAGAGACCCAGTACTTC. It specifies CASSDRPGGETQYF. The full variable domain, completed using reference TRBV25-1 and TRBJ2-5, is EADIYQTPRYLVIGTGKKITLECSQTMGHDKMYWYQQDPGMELHLIHYSYGVNSTEKGDLSSESTVSRIRTEHFPLTLESARPSHTSQYLCASSDRPGGETQYFGPGTRLLVL.

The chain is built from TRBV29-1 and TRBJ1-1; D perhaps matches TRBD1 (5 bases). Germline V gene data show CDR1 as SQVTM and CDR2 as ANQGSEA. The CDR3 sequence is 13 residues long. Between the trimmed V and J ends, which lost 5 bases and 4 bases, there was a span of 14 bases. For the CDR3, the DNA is TGCAGCGTTCAACAGGTCTTGGTCACTGAAGCTTTCTTT. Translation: CSVQQVLVTEAFF.

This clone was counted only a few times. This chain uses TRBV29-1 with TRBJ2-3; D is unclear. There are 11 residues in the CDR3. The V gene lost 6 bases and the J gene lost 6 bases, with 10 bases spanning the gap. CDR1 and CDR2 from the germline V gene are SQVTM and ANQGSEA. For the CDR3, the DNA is TGCAGCGTCGAATTCGTCGATACGCAGTATTTT. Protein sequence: CSVEFVDTQYF.

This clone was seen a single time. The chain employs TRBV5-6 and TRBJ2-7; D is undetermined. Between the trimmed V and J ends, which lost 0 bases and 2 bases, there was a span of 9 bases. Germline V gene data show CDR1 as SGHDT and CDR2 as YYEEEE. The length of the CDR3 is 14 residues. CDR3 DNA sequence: TGTGCCAGCAGCTTGGGCGGCAAAGCCTACGAGCAGTACTTC. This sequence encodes CASSLGGKAYEQYF.

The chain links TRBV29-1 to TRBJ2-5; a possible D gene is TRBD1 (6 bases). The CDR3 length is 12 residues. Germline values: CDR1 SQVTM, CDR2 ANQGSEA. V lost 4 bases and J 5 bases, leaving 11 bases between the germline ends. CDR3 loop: CSVVGRGETQYF. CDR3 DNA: TGCAGCGTTGTGGGAAGGGGGGAGACCCAGTACTTC.

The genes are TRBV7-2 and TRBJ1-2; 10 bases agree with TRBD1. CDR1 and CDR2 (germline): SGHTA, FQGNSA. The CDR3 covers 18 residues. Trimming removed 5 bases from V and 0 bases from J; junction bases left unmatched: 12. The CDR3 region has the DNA TGTGCCAGCAGCACAGTCGGGACAGGGGTCTTGGCTAACTATGGCTACACCTTC. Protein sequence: CASSTVGTGVLANYGYTF.

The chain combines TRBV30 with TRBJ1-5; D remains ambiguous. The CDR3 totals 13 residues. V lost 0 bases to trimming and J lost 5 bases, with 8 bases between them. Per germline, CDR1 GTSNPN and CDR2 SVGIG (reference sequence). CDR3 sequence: CAWSVAADQPQHF. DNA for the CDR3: TGTGCCTGGAGTGTAGCAGCGGATCAGCCCCAGCATTTT.

The chain's CDR3 is CSVITRDKAYEQYF. The CDR3 DNA sequence: TGCAGCGTCATTACCCGGGACAAAGCCTACGAGCAGTACTTC. The genes are TRBV29-1 and TRBJ2-7; D might be TRBD1 (6 bases). The ends were cut back, 6 bases at V and 2 bases at J, with 17 bases in the middle. Germline V gene lookup returns CDR1 SQVTM and CDR2 ANQGSEA. The CDR3 extends over 14 amino acids.

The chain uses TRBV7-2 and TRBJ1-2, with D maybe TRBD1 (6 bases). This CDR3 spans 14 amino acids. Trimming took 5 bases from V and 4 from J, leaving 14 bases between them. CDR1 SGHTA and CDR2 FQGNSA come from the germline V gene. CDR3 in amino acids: CASSPETGTYGYTF. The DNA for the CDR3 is TGTGCCAGCAGCCCCGAAACAGGGACCTATGGCTACACCTTC.

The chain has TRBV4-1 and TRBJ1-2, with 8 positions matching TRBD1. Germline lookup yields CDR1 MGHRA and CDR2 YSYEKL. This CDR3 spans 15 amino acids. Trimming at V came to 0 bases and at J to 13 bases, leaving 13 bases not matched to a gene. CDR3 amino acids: CASSQDMGTGSPGTF. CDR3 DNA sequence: TGCGCCAGCAGCCAAGATATGGGGACAGGTTCCCCGGGCACCTTC.

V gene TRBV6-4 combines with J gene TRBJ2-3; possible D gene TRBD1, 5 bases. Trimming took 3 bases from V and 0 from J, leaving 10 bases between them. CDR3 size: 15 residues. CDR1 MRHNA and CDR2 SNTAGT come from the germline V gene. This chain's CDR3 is CASSEQATSTDTQYF. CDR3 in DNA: TGTGCCAGCAGTGAACAGGCTACTAGCACAGATACGCAGTATTTT.

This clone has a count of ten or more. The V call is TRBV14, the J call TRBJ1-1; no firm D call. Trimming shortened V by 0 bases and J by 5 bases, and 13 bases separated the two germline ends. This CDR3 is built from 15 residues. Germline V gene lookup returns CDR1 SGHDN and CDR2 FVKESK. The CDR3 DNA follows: TGTGCCAGCAGCCAAGACCCCGCGGGGAAGACTGAAGCTTTCTTT. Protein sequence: CASSQDPAGKTEAFF.

DNA for the CDR3: TGTGCCTGGAGGGGACAGAACACCGGGGAGCTGTTTTTT. Its protein product is CAWRGQNTGELFF. V gene TRBV30 combines with J gene TRBJ2-2; D perhaps matches TRBD1 (6 bases). With 3 bases removed from V and 1 base from J, the gap between germline ends came to 6 bases. This CDR3 has 13 residues. In germline, CDR1 is GTSNPN, CDR2 SVGIG (reference sequence).

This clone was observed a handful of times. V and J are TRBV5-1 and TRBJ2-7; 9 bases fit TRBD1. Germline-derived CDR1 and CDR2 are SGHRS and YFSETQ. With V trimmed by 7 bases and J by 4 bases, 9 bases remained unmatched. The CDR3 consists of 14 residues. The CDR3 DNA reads TGCGCCAGCGCTGGAGGGACAGGGAGGTACGAGCAGTACTTC. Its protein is CASAGGTGRYEQYF. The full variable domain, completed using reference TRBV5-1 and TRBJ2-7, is KAGVTQTPRYLIKTRGQQVTLSCSPISGHRSVSWYQQTPGQGLQFLFEYFSETQRNKGNFPGRFSGRQFSNSRSEMNVSTLELGDSALYLCASAGGTGRYEQYFGPGTRLTVT.